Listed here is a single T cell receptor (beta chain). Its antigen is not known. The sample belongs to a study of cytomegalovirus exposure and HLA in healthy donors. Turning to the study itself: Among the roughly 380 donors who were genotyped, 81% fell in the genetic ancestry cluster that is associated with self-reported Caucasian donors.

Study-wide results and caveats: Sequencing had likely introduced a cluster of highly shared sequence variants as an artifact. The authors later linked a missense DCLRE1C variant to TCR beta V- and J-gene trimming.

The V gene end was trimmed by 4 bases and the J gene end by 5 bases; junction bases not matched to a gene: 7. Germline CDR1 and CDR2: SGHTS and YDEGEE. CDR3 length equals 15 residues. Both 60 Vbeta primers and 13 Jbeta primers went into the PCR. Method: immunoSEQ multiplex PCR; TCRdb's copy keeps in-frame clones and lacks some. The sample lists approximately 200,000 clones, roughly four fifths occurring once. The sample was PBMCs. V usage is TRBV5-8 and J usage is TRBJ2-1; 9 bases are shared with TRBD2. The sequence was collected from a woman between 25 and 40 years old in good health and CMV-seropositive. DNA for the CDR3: TGTGCCAGCAGCCCCGGACTAGCGAAGCACAATGAGCAGTTCTTC. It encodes CASSPGLAKHNEQFF. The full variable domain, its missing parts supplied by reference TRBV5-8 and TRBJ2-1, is EAGVTQSPTHLIKTRGQQATLRCSPISGHTSVYWYQQALGLGLQFLLWYDEGEERNRGNFPPRFSGRQFPNYSSELNVNALELEDSALYLCASSPGLAKHNEQFFGPGTRLTVL.